This T cell receptor beta chain was recorded in a study of blood T cell repertoires in COVID-19. In the authors' methods: Amplifying reference gene primers gave estimates of nucleated cell counts. Libraries were prepared by immunoSEQ multiplex PCR; TCRdb keeps only in-frame clonotypes and omits some of them. V and J calls and clone size are as listed in that table; D and trimming were resolved from the DNA. The sample has 150,000 to 200,000 clones, around 90% seen once. The length of the CDR3 is 13 residues. The V and J ends lost 5 bases and 9 bases respectively, with 14 bases between them. Per the germline V gene, CDR1 is LNHDA and CDR2 is SQIVND (reference sequence).

Sequencing was done on a sample of peripheral blood. The genes are TRBV19 and TRBJ1-5; D remains ambiguous. The TCR originated in a human donor in a cohort sampled during active COVID-19. The CDR3 region is CASSQSVPWPQHF. The CDR3 nucleotides read TGTGCCAGTAGTCAATCGGTCCCCTGGCCCCAGCATTTT. The full variable domain, in which reference TRBV19 and TRBJ1-5 provide the parts outside the CDR3, is DGGITQSPKYLFRKEGQNVTLSCEQNLNHDAMYWYRQDPGQGLRLIYYSQIVNDFQKGDIAEGYSVSREKKESFPLTVTSAQKNPTAFYLCASSQSVPWPQHFGDGTRLSIL.